This TCR beta chain originates from a study of cytomegalovirus exposure and HLA in healthy donors. General study points: A previous analysis found most TCR beta V segments productive roughly 87% or roughly 30% of the time. Cytomegalovirus-associated status was assigned to about 180 TCR beta chains. In a later analysis, compared with equally common non-associated chains, HLA-associated beta chains were more expanded.

It was healthy bone marrow donors who served as donors. Concerning this clone itself: Its antigen is unknown.

60 Vbeta and 13 Jbeta primers were used in PCR. Libraries were prepared by immunoSEQ multiplex PCR; TCRdb keeps only in-frame clonotypes and omits some of them. This table holds about 160,000 clones, 82% found once. The specimen sequenced was PBMCs. This receptor was taken from a girl under 10 years old in good health and CMV-seropositive.

CDR3 nucleotides: TGTGCCTACGTGCCGGGACTAGCGGGAGCGTGGGCCTCAGTTCAGCAGTTCTTC. It codes for CAYVPGLAGAWASVQQFF. The J gene is TRBJ2-1, the V gene TRBV30; the match to TRBD2 covers 14 bases. Unmatched junction bases numbered 22, after V lost 7 bases and J lost 11 bases. The germline V gene has CDR1 GTSNPN and CDR2 SVGIG (reference sequence). The CDR3 runs to 18 residues.